The 10 T cell receptor beta chains reported below all come from one sample, sequenced in a study of blood T cell repertoires in COVID-19. Here immunoSEQ multiplex PCR was the method, and the copy in TCRdb shows in-frame clones only, minus some. Among about 160,000 clones listed, more than 70% were seen once. The sequenced sample consisted of peripheral blood. These receptors were taken from a man between 18 and 35 years old with active or convalescent COVID-19.

The V gene is TRBV12-1, the J gene TRBJ2-1; TRBD2, as called in the table, went unchecked against the DNA. TRBV12-1 is noted as a pseudogene. The CDR3 sequence is 16 residues long. The CDR3 coding sequence is TGTGCCAGCAGCCCTGTTCACAGCGGGTACCACAATGAGCAGTTCTTC. This encodes CASSPVHSGYHNEQFF.

Only a few counts were recorded for this clone. The chain joins TRBV18 to TRBJ1-2; TRBD1 matches at 9 bases. The CDR3 sequence is 19 residues long. The V gene end was trimmed by 0 bases and the J gene end by 4 bases; junction bases not matched to a gene: 15. Germline V lookup: CDR1 KGHSH, CDR2 LQKENI. The CDR3 is CASSPPQGAAPGGRYGYTF. The DNA of the CDR3 is TGTGCCAGCTCACCACCACAGGGGGCTGCCCCGGGTGGTCGCTATGGCTACACCTTC.

The chain links TRBV4-3 to TRBJ2-7; D perhaps matches TRBD2 (5 bases). V gave up 0 bases and J gave up 4 bases, with 10 bases separating them. Germline V lookup: CDR1 LGHNA, CDR2 YSLEER. This CDR3 has 14 residues. DNA of the CDR3: TGCGCCAGCAGCCAAGATAGACTAAGTTACGAGCAGTACTTC. Amino acids: CASSQDRLSYEQYF.

The V call is TRBV28, the J call TRBJ2-7; D is perhaps TRBD2 (5 bases). From germline, CDR1 is MDHEN and CDR2 SYDVKM. This CDR3 has 15 amino acids. The V end lost 3 bases, the J end lost 6 bases, and 18 bases lay between the germline ends. CDR3 amino acids: CASSFGFSGIGEQYF. Written as DNA, the CDR3 is TGTGCCAGCAGTTTTGGTTTCTCCGGGATTGGCGAGCAGTACTTC.

A single count supports this clone. The rearrangement uses TRBV30 and TRBJ2-5, with TRBD2 matching over 13 bases. Germline V lookup: CDR1 GTSNPN, CDR2 SVGIG (reference sequence). The CDR3 totals 14 residues. The trim removed 1 base at V and 7 bases at J, leaving 3 bases unmatched. CDR3 nucleotides: TGTGCCTGGAGTGGACTAGCGGGGGGTGTGACCCAGTACTTC. This codes for CAWSGLAGGVTQYF.

This clone was counted a few times. The V gene is TRBV19, the J gene TRBJ2-7; 9 bases align to TRBD1. This CDR3 is 15 amino acids long. Per germline, CDR1 LNHDA and CDR2 SQIVND (reference sequence). J gave up 4 bases and V 4 bases, and 8 bases lay outside the gene matches. The CDR3 here is CASSTKFGQGYEQYF. The CDR3 coding sequence is TGTGCCAGTAGTACCAAATTCGGACAGGGGTACGAGCAGTACTTC.

This chain connects TRBV9 to TRBJ2-7, with 7 bases lining up with TRBD2. V was pared by 4 bases and J by 2 bases, with 12 bases of the junction left unmatched. Germline CDR1 SGDLS, CDR2 YYNGEE. The CDR3 loop spans 16 amino acids. The CDR3: CASSPSAGLITYEQYF. DNA for the CDR3: TGTGCCAGCAGCCCTTCGGCGGGACTAATAACCTACGAGCAGTACTTC.

The chain has TRBV6-5 and TRBJ1-4; D perhaps matches TRBD1 (6 bases). CDR1 is MNHEY, CDR2 SVGAGI, per germline. The CDR3 spans 14 residues. Trimming removed 6 bases at V and 6 bases at J, with 14 bases between. CDR3 nucleotides: TGTGCCAGCAGCGGCGACAGGAGGTATGAAAAACTGTTTTTT. Protein: CASSGDRRYEKLFF.

This clone was seen only once. V usage is TRBV18 and J usage is TRBJ2-4, with D tentatively TRBD1 (6 bases). Deletions cut 2 bases from V and 8 bases from J, with 13 bases between. The CDR3 is made up of 14 amino acids. Germline values: CDR1 KGHSH, CDR2 LQKENI. The CDR3: CASSPGTPRDIQYF. The CDR3 DNA reads TGTGCCAGCTCACCAGGGACACCGAGGGACATTCAGTACTTC.

Ten or more counts support this clone. V and J are TRBV28 and TRBJ1-4; 8 nucleotides match TRBD1. J lost 5 bases, V lost 5 bases, and 7 bases had no gene match. The CDR3 sequence is 15 residues long. CDR1 is MDHEN and CDR2 is SYDVKM in the germline V gene. The CDR3 DNA is TGTGCCAGCAGTACCCGACAGGGGCTAAATGAAAAACTGTTTTTT. The encoded protein is CASSTRQGLNEKLFF. Full variable domain (rest looked up from reference TRBV28 and TRBJ1-4): DVKVTQSSRYLVKRTGEKVFLECVQDMDHENMFWYRQDPGLGLRLIYFSYDVKMKEKGDIPEGYSVSREKKERFSLILESASTNQTSMYLCASSTRQGLNEKLFFGSGTQLSVL.